Presented here are 29 T cell receptor beta chains from one specimen sequenced in a study of blood T cell repertoires in COVID-19. The repertoire was sequenced with immunoSEQ multiplex PCR; TCRdb's copy has only in-frame clones and lacks some. The sample has some 73,000 clones, around 85% seen once; the top ten hold roughly 9.1%. The specimen was peripheral blood. These TCRs come from a man aged 50-60 years with COVID-19, enrolled during active disease.

The chain combines TRBV2 with TRBJ2-2; 10 nucleotides line up with TRBD2. Unmatched junction bases numbered 3, after V lost 7 bases and J lost 7 bases. The germline V gene has CDR1 SNHLY and CDR2 FYNNEI. This CDR3 has 13 amino acids. CDR3 DNA: TGTGCCAGCACTGGACTAGCGGTCGGGGAGCTGTTTTTT. Translated, it gives CASTGLAVGELFF.

In its sample, this clone was seen a few times. J is TRBJ2-1 and V is TRBV20-1; TRBD2 agrees at 7 bases. V dropped 3 bases and J dropped 8; count of bases not matched to a gene: 13. The CDR3 runs 15 residues. Germline-derived CDR1 and CDR2 are DFQATT and SNEGSKA (reference sequence). This chain's CDR3 is CSASPSGGGYDEQFF. The CDR3 nucleotides read TGCAGTGCTAGTCCCTCGGGAGGAGGATACGATGAGCAGTTCTTC.

This chain joins TRBV30 and TRBJ1-1; 7 bases agree with TRBD1. V shed 1 base, J shed 11 bases, and the junction held 7 bases outside the gene matches. Germline V gives CDR1 GTSNPN, CDR2 SVGIG (reference sequence). There are 12 residues in the CDR3. As DNA, the CDR3 is TGTGCCTGGAGTGGGACAGGCCTAAGGGCTTTCTTT. Translated, it gives CAWSGTGLRAFF. Looking up the rest from reference TRBV30 and TRBJ1-1 gives the full variable domain: SQTIHQWPATLVQPVGSPLSLECTVEGTSNPNLYWYRQAAGRGLQLLFYSVGIGQISSEVPQNLSASRPQDRQFILSSKKLLLSDSGFYLCAWSGTGLRAFFGQGTRLTVV.

This clone appeared a single time. V and J are TRBV28 and TRBJ1-2, with D unresolved. The CDR3 runs 15 residues. V was pared by 6 bases and J by 6 bases, with 20 bases between. The germline V gene encodes CDR1 MDHEN and CDR2 SYDVKM. In nucleotides, the CDR3 is TGTGCCAGCAGCTCACCCGGAGGAGTGAGGGATGGCTACACCTTC. Protein sequence: CASSSPGGVRDGYTF.

This clone came up once. The J gene is TRBJ2-3, the V gene TRBV11-3, with 14 bases lining up with TRBD2. Germline-derived CDR1 and CDR2 are SGHNT and YENEEA. The V and J ends lost 5 bases and 6 bases, in that order; junction bases with no gene match: 10. The CDR3 sequence is 17 residues long. The chain's CDR3 is CASSLRTSGRLGDTQYF. The CDR3 region has the DNA TGTGCCAGCAGCCTCCGGACTAGCGGGAGGCTCGGGGATACGCAGTATTTT.

The gene calls are TRBV30 and TRBJ1-2, with D unclear. This CDR3 has 13 residues. Trimming stripped 5 bases from V and 5 bases from J, with 15 bases between. From germline, CDR1 is GTSNPN and CDR2 SVGIG (reference sequence). The CDR3 bases are TGTGCCTGGCGGGCCGCGGAGGTGTATGGCTACACCTTC. Translating it yields CAWRAAEVYGYTF.

This clone was seen a single time. CDR3 sequence reads: CASSKGQGQEKLFF. The CDR3 coding sequence is TGTGCCAGCAGTAAGGGACAGGGACAGGAAAAACTGTTTTTT. The rearrangement uses TRBV6-6 and TRBJ1-4; TRBD1 agrees at 9 bases. This CDR3 comprises 14 residues. Germline values: CDR1 MNHNY, CDR2 SVGAGI (reference sequence). The V segment lost 5 bases and the J segment 8 bases; nucleotides outside the gene matches: 6.

The rearrangement uses TRBV4-3 and TRBJ2-1; 9 nucleotides agree with TRBD2. The CDR3 spans 15 residues. Germline values: CDR1 LGHNA, CDR2 YSLEER. V shed 0 bases, J shed 10 bases, and the junction held 7 bases outside the gene matches. CDR3 in DNA: TGCGCCAGCAGCCAAGAGGGACTAGCAATTCACGAGCAGTTCTTC. Encoded protein: CASSQEGLAIHEQFF.

The rearrangement links TRBV7-9 to TRBJ2-3; 9 nucleotides line up with TRBD2. The CDR3 has 19 residues. Germline CDR1 and CDR2: SEHNR and FQNEAQ (reference sequence). V shed 7 bases, J shed 4 bases, and the junction held 21 bases outside the gene matches. In nucleotides, the CDR3 is TGTGCCAGCATCCACATAACCGGGACTAGCATCTCCTGGTCAGATACGCAGTATTTT. This encodes CASIHITGTSISWSDTQYF.

The CDR3 DNA is TGTGCCAGTAGTATAGAGACTAGCACAGATACGCAGTATTTT. Its protein product is CASSIETSTDTQYF. V and J are TRBV19 and TRBJ2-3; D is undetermined. The germline V gene encodes CDR1 LNHDA and CDR2 SQIVND (reference sequence). The CDR3 runs 14 residues. Trimming stripped 0 bases from V and 0 bases from J, with 4 bases between.

V is TRBV7-2 and J is TRBJ1-2; TRBD1 is a possible D gene (6 bases). The germline CDR1 and CDR2 sequences are SGHTA and FQGNSA. V lost 5 bases, J lost 5 bases, and 12 bases lay in between. The length of the CDR3 is 13 residues. CDR3 residues: CASSERGQYGYTF. In DNA form, the CDR3 reads TGTGCCAGCAGCGAAAGAGGACAGTATGGCTACACCTTC.

J is TRBJ2-7 and V is TRBV19; TRBD1 is a possible D gene (6 bases). Trimming left V 6 bases short and J 3 bases short, with 12 bases between. There are 13 residues in the CDR3. Germline CDR1 LNHDA, CDR2 SQIVND (reference sequence). CDR3 bases: TGTGCCAGTAGCCGGGACACCAACTACGAGCAGTACTTC. This sequence encodes CASSRDTNYEQYF.

This chain joins TRBV5-1 and TRBJ2-1, with 8 nucleotides matching TRBD2. The CDR3 sequence is 16 residues long. The germline gives CDR1 SGHRS, CDR2 YFSETQ. J lost 2 bases, V lost 3 bases, and 7 bases had no gene match. The CDR3 sequence is CASSYTGTRAYNEQFF. The CDR3 DNA sequence: TGCGCCAGCAGCTATACCGGGACTAGGGCCTACAATGAGCAGTTCTTC.

In its sample, this clone was seen once. J is TRBJ2-1 and V is TRBV5-1; D is perhaps TRBD1 (6 bases). Trimming took off 5 bases at V and 4 bases at J, with 16 bases between the two ends. CDR3 size: 15 residues. CDR1 and CDR2 (germline): SGHRS, YFSETQ. The CDR3 nucleotides read TGCGCCAGCAGTCGGGCCGGGACACGATACAATGAGCAGTTCTTC. Residues: CASSRAGTRYNEQFF.

The chain combines TRBV28 with TRBJ2-7; 10 bases line up with TRBD2. Germline V lookup: CDR1 MDHEN, CDR2 SYDVKM. V was pared by 6 bases and J by 5 bases, with 7 bases of the junction left unmatched. This CDR3 is 14 amino acids long. CDR3 in DNA: TGTGCCAGCAGGTCTAGCGGGAGATTTAACGAGCAGTACTTC. Its translation is CASRSSGRFNEQYF.

This chain connects TRBV6-6 to TRBJ2-5; 12 positions agree with TRBD2. V trimming: 5 bases; J trimming: 3 bases; junction bases outside the gene matches: 13. The germline CDR1 and CDR2 sequences are MNHNY and SVGAGI (reference sequence). The CDR3 length is 18 residues. DNA for the CDR3: TGTGCCAGCAGTCCCCTCTTCCTAGCGGGAGGGTTGAAAGAGACCCAGTACTTC. This encodes CASSPLFLAGGLKETQYF.

The gene calls are TRBV7-2 and TRBJ2-7; TRBD1 matches at 7 bases. V shed 3 bases, J shed 5 bases, and the junction held 7 bases outside the gene matches. This CDR3 contains 14 residues. Germline V gene data show CDR1 as SGHTA and CDR2 as FQGNSA. The CDR3 bases are TGTGCCAGCAGCTTGGGTGACAGGGTCCACGAGCAGTACTTC. Translated, it gives CASSLGDRVHEQYF.

This chain joins TRBV5-1 and TRBJ2-5; D perhaps matches TRBD1 (6 bases). Trimming left V 3 bases short and J 2 bases short, with 11 bases between. CDR3 size: 14 residues. From germline, CDR1 is SGHRS and CDR2 YFSETQ. CDR3 bases: TGCGCCAGCAGCTCCCCGCAGGGGCAAGAGACCCAGTACTTC. As protein: CASSSPQGQETQYF.

The chain recombines TRBV6-2 or TRBV6-3 with TRBJ1-5, with 8 bases aligning to TRBD1. This CDR3 contains 12 residues. In germline, CDR1 is MNHEY, CDR2 SVGEGT. V was clipped by 6 bases and J by 5 bases; unmatched bases: 0. The CDR3 loop is CASSRGHQPQHF. The CDR3 nucleotides read TGTGCCAGCAGCAGGGGGCATCAGCCCCAGCATTTT.

This clone appeared once. This sequence joins TRBV7-2 and TRBJ1-1, with TRBD1 matching 8 bases. After removal of 2 bases from V and 3 bases from J, the junction contained 2 bases not matched to a gene. This CDR3 is built from 14 residues. Looked up from germline, CDR1 is SGHTA and CDR2 is FQGNSA. CDR3 in amino acids: CASSLQTGDTEAFF. The CDR3 nucleotides read TGTGCCAGCAGCTTACAGACAGGGGACACTGAAGCTTTCTTT. The full variable domain, in which reference TRBV7-2 and TRBJ1-1 provide the parts outside the CDR3, is GAGVSQSPSNKVTEKGKDVELRCDPISGHTALYWYRQSLGQGLEFLIYFQGNSAPDKSGLPSDRFSAERTGGSVSTLTIQRTQQEDSAVYLCASSLQTGDTEAFFGQGTRLTVV.

The chain recombines TRBV30 with TRBJ2-1; D gene ambiguous. Germline V gives CDR1 GTSNPN, CDR2 SVGIG (reference sequence). V was clipped by 0 bases and J by 5 bases, with 8 bases between them. The CDR3 is made up of 13 amino acids. The CDR3 DNA sequence: TGTGCCTGGAGTGTAGGCCAGGACAATGAGCAGTTCTTC. Translated: CAWSVGQDNEQFF.

The count of this clone is one. V is TRBV7-2 and J is TRBJ1-2, with 9 bases that match TRBD1. The CDR3 length is 16 residues. V was clipped by 1 base and J by 4 bases; unmatched bases: 7. Germline V gives CDR1 SGHTA, CDR2 FQGNSA. For the CDR3, the DNA is TGTGCCAGCAGCTTAGTAGGGGAGGGACAGGGCTATGGCTACACCTTC. This sequence encodes CASSLVGEGQGYGYTF.

This clone was seen many times. V usage is TRBV5-1 and J usage is TRBJ2-5; 7 nucleotides agree with TRBD1. The V segment lost 4 bases and the J segment 3 bases; nucleotides outside the gene matches: 0. Looked up from germline, CDR1 is SGHRS and CDR2 is YFSETQ. CDR3 size: 12 residues. In DNA form, the CDR3 reads TGCGCCAGCAGCGGGACAGAAGAGACCCAGTACTTC. As protein: CASSGTEETQYF.

The V and J genes are TRBV5-1 and TRBJ2-1; D is ambiguous. V shed 0 bases and J shed 0 bases, with 13 bases lying between them. Germline V gene sequence: CDR1 SGHRS, CDR2 YFSETQ. The CDR3 has 17 residues. The CDR3 spells CASSLVPRSSSYNEQFF. The CDR3 DNA reads as TGCGCCAGCAGCTTGGTTCCGAGGTCCAGCTCCTACAATGAGCAGTTCTTC.

This clone occurred a few times. The chain has TRBV2 and TRBJ2-1; 7 bases line up with TRBD1. The CDR3 consists of 12 residues. Trimming at V came to 6 bases and at J to 10 bases, leaving 6 bases not matched to a gene. Looked up from germline, CDR1 is SNHLY and CDR2 is FYNNEI. CDR3 sequence: CASRAQGQEQFF. CDR3 DNA sequence: TGTGCCAGCAGGGCACAGGGGCAGGAGCAGTTCTTC.

This sequence joins TRBV6-5 and TRBJ1-5; 9 bases are a match to TRBD1. The ends lost 7 bases at V and 6 bases at J; junction bases unmatched: 10. Germline V CDR1 and CDR2: MNHEY, SVGAGI. The CDR3 sequence is 15 residues long. The CDR3 sequence: CASIPGQGSTQPQHF. DNA for the CDR3: TGTGCCAGCATCCCCGGACAGGGGTCAACTCAGCCCCAGCATTTT.

The V gene is TRBV5-1, the J gene TRBJ2-7, with 11 positions matching TRBD1. J was trimmed by 3 bases and V by 2 bases; bases with no gene match: 1. In germline, CDR1 is SGHRS, CDR2 YFSETQ. The CDR3 has 14 amino acids. CDR3 in DNA: TGCGCCAGCAGCTTTGGGACAGGGGGCTACGAGCAGTACTTC. Amino acids: CASSFGTGGYEQYF.

This rearrangement joins TRBV3-1 (or the pseudogene TRBV3-2) to TRBJ2-1; no reliable D call. V lost 0 bases and J lost 8, with 20 bases in between. The CDR3 spans 17 residues. Per germline, CDR1 LGHDT and CDR2 YNNKEL (reference sequence). CDR3 nucleotides: TGTGCCAGCAGCCAAGAGTTCCTAGTGACTCCAGTCGATGAGCAGTTCTTC. Translated, it gives CASSQEFLVTPVDEQFF.

The V gene is TRBV6-6, the J gene TRBJ1-6; 7 nucleotides match TRBD1. The CDR3 loop spans 14 amino acids. CDR1 is MNHNY, CDR2 SVGAGI, per germline (reference sequence). Germline trimming cut 3 bases from V and 7 bases from J; bases unmatched to any gene: 3. This CDR3 reads CASSYRDRNSPLHF. Written as DNA, the CDR3 is TGTGCCAGCAGTTATCGGGACAGAAATTCACCCCTCCACTTT.